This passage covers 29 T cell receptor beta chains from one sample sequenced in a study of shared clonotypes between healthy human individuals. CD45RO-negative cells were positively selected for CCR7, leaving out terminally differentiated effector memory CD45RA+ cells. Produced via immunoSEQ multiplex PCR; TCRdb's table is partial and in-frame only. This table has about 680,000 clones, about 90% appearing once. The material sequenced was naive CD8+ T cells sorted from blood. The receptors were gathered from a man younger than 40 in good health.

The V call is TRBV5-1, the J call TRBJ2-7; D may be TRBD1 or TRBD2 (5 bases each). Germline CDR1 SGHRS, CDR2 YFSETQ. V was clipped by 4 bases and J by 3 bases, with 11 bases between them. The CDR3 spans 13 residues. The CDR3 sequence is CASSHGTGYEQYF. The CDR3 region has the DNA TGCGCCAGCAGCCATGGGACGGGCTACGAGCAGTACTTC. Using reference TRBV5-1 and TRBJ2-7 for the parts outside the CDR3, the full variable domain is KAGVTQTPRYLIKTRGQQVTLSCSPISGHRSVSWYQQTPGQGLQFLFEYFSETQRNKGNFPGRFSGRQFSNSRSEMNVSTLELGDSALYLCASSHGTGYEQYFGPGTRLTVT.

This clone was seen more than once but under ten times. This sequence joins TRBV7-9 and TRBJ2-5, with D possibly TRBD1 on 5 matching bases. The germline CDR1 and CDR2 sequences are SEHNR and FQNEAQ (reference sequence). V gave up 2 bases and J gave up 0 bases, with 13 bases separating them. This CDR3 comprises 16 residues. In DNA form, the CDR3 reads TGTGCCAGCAGCTTATCTAGGGGAACGGACCAAGAGACCCAGTACTTC. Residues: CASSLSRGTDQETQYF.

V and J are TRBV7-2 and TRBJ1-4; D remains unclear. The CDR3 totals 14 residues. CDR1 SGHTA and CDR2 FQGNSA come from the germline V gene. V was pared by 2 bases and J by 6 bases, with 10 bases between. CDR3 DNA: TGTGCCAGCAGCTTATGGGCGGGCGATGAAAAACTGTTTTTT. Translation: CASSLWAGDEKLFF.

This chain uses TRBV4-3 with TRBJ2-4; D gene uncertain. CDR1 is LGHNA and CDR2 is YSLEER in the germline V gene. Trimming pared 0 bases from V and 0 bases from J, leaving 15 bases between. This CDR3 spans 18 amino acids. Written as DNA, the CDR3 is TGCGCCAGCAGCCAAGATCTTGGGCAGGCCCTAGCCAAAAACATTCAGTACTTC. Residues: CASSQDLGQALAKNIQYF.

The CDR3 DNA is TGTGCCAGCAGCTCGCCGGGACAGGCCAGGAACTACGAGCAGTACTTC. It translates to CASSSPGQARNYEQYF. The chain links TRBV7-9 to TRBJ2-7, with TRBD1 matching 8 bases. The length of the CDR3 is 16 residues. J gave up 3 bases and V 4 bases, and 11 bases lay outside the gene matches. The germline V gene has CDR1 SEHNR and CDR2 FQNEAQ (reference sequence).

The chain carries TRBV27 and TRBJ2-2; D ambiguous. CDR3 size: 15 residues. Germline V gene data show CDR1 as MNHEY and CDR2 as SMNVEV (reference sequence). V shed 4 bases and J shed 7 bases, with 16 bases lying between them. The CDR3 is CASSSDRVLDGELFF. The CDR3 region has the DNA TGTGCCAGCAGTTCTGACCGCGTGTTGGACGGGGAGCTGTTTTTT.

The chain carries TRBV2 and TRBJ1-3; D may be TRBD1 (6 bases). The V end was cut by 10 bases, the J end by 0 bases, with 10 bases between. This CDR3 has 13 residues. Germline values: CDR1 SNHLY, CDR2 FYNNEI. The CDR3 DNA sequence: TGTGCCACCCGGACAGACTCTGGAAACACCATATATTTT. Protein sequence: CATRTDSGNTIYF.

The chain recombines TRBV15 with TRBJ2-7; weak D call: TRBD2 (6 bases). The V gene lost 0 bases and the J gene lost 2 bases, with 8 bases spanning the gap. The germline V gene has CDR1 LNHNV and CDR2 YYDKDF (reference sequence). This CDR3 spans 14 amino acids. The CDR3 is CATSRDPGAYEQYF. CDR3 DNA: TGTGCCACCAGCAGAGATCCGGGGGCCTACGAGCAGTACTTC.

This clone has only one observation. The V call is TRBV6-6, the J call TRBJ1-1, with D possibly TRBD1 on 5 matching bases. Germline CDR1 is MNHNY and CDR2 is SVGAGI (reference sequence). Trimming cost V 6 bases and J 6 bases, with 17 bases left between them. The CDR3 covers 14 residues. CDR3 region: CASRARGGISEAFF. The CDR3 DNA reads TGTGCCAGCAGGGCCCGGGGGGGAATCTCTGAAGCTTTCTTT.

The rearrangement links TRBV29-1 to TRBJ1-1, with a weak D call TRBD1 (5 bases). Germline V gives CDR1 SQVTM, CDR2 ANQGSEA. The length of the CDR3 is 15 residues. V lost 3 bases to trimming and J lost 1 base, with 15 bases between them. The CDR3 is CSVEARGRENTEAFF. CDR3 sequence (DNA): TGCAGCGTTGAGGCGAGGGGACGTGAGAACACTGAAGCTTTCTTT.

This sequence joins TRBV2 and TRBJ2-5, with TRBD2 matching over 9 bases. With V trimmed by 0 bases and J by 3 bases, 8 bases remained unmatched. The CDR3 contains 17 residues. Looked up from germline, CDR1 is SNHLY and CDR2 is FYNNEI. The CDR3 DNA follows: TGTGCCAGCAGTGAAGCGAGCGCGGGAGGGCGAGAAGAGACCCAGTACTTC. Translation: CASSEASAGGREETQYF.

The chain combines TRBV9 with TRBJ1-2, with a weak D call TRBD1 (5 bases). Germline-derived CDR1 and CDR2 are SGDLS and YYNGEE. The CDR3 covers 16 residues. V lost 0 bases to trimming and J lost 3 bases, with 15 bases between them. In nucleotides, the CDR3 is TGTGCCAGCAGCGTAGCCCGGCAGGGCAAGCACTATGGCTACACCTTC. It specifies CASSVARQGKHYGYTF. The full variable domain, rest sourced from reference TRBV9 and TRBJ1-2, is DSGVTQTPKHLITATGQRVTLRCSPRSGDLSVYWYQQSLDQGLQFLIQYYNGEERAKGNILERFSAQQFPDLHSELNLSSLELGDSALYFCASSVARQGKHYGYTFGSGTRLTVV.

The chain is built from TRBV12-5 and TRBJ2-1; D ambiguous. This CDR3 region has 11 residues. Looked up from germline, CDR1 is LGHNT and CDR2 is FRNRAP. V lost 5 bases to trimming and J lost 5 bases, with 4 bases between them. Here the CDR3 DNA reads TGTGCTAGTGGTCTTAACAATGAGCAGTTCTTC. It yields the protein CASGLNNEQFF.

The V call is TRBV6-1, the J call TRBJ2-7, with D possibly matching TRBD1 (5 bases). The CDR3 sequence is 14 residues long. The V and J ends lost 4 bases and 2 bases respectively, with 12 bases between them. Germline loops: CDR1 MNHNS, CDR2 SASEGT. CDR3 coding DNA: TGTGCCAGCAGTGCTTACAGGATTACCTACGAGCAGTACTTC. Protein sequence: CASSAYRITYEQYF.

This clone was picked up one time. Here the CDR3 reads CASSYGTVYEQYF. The DNA of the CDR3 is TGCGCCAGCAGCTACGGGACAGTTTACGAGCAGTACTTC. J is TRBJ2-7 and V is TRBV5-1; 7 bases are shared with TRBD1. The CDR3 extends over 13 amino acids. The V and J ends lost 3 bases and 4 bases, in that order; junction bases with no gene match: 4. Per germline, CDR1 SGHRS and CDR2 YFSETQ.

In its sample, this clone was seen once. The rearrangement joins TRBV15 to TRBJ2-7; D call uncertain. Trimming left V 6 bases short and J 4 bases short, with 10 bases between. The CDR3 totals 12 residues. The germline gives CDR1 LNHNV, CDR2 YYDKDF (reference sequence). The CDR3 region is CATRGYGYEQYF. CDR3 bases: TGTGCCACCAGGGGTTACGGATACGAGCAGTACTTC.

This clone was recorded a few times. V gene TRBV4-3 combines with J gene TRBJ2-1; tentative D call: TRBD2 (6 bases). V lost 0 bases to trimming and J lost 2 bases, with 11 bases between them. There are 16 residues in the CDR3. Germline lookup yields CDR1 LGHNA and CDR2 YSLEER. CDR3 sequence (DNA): TGCGCCAGCAGCCAAGAACCTAGCGAGGCCTACAATGAGCAGTTCTTC. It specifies CASSQEPSEAYNEQFF.

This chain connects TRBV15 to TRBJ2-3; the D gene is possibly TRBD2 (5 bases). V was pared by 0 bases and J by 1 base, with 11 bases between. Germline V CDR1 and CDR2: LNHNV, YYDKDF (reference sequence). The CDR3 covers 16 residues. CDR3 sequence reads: CATSRDRTRGTDTQYF. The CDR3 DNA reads TGTGCCACCAGCAGAGACCGGACGAGGGGCACAGATACGCAGTATTTT.

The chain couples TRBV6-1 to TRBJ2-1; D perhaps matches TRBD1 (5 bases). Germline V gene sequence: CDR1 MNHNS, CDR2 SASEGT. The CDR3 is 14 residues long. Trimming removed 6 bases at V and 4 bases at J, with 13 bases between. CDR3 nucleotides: TGTGCCAGCAGCCTGGACACCCCTTACAATGAGCAGTTCTTC. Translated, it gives CASSLDTPYNEQFF.

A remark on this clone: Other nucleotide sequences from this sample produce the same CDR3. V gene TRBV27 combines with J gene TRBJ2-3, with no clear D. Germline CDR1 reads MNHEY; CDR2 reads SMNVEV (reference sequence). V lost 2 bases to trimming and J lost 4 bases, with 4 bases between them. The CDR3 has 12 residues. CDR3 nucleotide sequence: TGTGCCAGCAGTTTAGGGTCAGATACGCAGTATTTT. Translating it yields CASSLGSDTQYF.

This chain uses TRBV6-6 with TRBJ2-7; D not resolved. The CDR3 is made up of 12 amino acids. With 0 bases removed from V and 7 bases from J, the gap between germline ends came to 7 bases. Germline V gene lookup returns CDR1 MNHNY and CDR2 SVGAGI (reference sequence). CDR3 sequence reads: CASSYSEGEQYF. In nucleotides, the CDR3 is TGTGCCAGCAGTTACTCGGAAGGAGAGCAGTACTTC.

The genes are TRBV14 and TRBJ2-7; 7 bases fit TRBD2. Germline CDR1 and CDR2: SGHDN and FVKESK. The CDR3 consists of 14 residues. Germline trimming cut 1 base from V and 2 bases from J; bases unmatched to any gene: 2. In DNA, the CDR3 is TGTGCCAGCAGCCAAGCCAGCGGGGCCTACGAGCAGTACTTC. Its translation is CASSQASGAYEQYF.

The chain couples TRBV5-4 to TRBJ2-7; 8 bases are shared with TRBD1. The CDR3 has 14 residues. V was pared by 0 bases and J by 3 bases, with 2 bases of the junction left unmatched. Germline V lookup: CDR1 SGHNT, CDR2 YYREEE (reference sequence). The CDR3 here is CASSLDRGNYEQYF. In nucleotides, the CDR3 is TGTGCCAGCAGCTTGGACAGGGGGAACTACGAGCAGTACTTC.

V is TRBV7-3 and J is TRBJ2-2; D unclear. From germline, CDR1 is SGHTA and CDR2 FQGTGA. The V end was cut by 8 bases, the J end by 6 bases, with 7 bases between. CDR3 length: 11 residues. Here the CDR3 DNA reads TGTGCCAGCGGGATTTCCGGGGAGCTGTTTTTT. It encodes CASGISGELFF.

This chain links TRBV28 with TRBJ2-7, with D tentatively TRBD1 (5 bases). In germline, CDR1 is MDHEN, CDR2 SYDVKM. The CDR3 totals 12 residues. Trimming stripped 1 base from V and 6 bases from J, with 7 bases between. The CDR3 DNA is TGTGCCAGCAGTTTATCAGGGATCGAGCAGTACTTC. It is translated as CASSLSGIEQYF.

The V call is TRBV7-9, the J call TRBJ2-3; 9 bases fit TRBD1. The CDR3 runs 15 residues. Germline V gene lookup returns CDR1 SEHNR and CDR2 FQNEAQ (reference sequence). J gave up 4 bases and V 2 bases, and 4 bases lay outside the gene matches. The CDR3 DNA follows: TGTGCCAGCAGCTTACGGGACAGGGAAGCAGATACGCAGTATTTT. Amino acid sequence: CASSLRDREADTQYF.

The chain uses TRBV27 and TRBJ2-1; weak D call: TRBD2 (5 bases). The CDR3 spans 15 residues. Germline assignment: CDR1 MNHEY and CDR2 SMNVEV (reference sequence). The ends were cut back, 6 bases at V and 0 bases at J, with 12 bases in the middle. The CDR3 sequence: CASSHDYSSYNEQFF. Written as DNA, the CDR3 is TGTGCCAGCAGCCATGACTATAGCTCCTACAATGAGCAGTTCTTC.

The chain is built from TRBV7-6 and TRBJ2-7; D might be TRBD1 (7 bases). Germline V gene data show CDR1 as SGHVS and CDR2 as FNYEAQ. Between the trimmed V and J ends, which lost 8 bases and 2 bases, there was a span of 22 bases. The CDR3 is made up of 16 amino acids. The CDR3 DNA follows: TGTGCCAGCCGACCCCGGGGGACAGAAGCTACCTACGAGCAGTACTTC. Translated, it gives CASRPRGTEATYEQYF.

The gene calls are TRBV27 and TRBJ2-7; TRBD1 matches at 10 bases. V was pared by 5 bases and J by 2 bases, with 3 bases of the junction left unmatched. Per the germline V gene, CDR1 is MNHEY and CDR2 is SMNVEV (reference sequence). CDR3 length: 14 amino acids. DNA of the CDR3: TGTGCCAGCAGTCAGACAGGGGGCCCCTACGAGCAGTACTTC. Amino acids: CASSQTGGPYEQYF.